The table lists the clone carrying this T cell receptor beta chain with a count of one. This entry belongs to a study of graft-versus-host responses after intestinal transplantation. Study-wide findings and caveats: Recipient-marrow GvH clones were detected, some having first appeared in ileum or blood.

Sequenced by immunoSEQ multiplex PCR; TCRdb stores in-frame clones only, minus some. The repertoire holds several thousand clones, with 25% to 30% as singletons. After the reaction, proliferating CFSE-low CD3+CD4+ and CD3+CD8+ responders were sorted. The CDR3 covers 14 residues. V was trimmed by 0 bases and J by 0 bases, leaving 6 bases between them. Germline V gene lookup returns CDR1 SGDLS and CDR2 YYNGEE. The chain joins TRBV9 to TRBJ1-2; D remains unclear. This TCR was recovered from a human patient who was an organ donor for intestinal transplantation. This specimen was alloreactive CD4+ T cells from a mixed lymphocyte reaction culture, taken before transplantation. Described subset: CFSE-low proliferating T cells sorted from roughly six-day pre-transplant mixed lymphocyte reaction (GvH or HvG direction). CDR3 nucleotides: TGTGCCAGCAGCGTAGGAGCAGCTAACTATGGCTACACCTTC. It yields the protein CASSVGAANYGYTF.